These 5 T cell receptor beta chains came from one sample sequenced in a study of shared clonotypes between healthy human individuals. Here immunoSEQ multiplex PCR was the method, and the copy in TCRdb shows in-frame clones only, minus some. The sample records hundreds of thousands of clones, about 96% being singletons. Specimen: naive CD4+ T cells sorted from blood. The sample's subset: CD45RA+ positively selected. These TCRs come from a woman aged 25 to 39 in good health.

This clone was recorded once. The CDR3 is CASSFLAGPTYEQYF. The CDR3 coding sequence is TGTGCCAGCAGTTTCCTAGCGGGACCGACCTACGAGCAGTACTTC. J is TRBJ2-7 and V is TRBV28; TRBD2 aligns across 9 bases. CDR1 is MDHEN, CDR2 SYDVKM, per germline. V dropped 3 bases and J dropped 2; count of bases not matched to a gene: 5. The CDR3 spans 15 residues.

The gene calls are TRBV10-3 and TRBJ2-1, with 10 bases fitting TRBD2. Germline CDR1 and CDR2: ENHRY and SYGVKD. The CDR3 length is 14 residues. J gave up 10 bases and V 7 bases, and 10 bases lay outside the gene matches. The CDR3 coding sequence is TGTGCCATCACAGAGCGGGAGGGCCCCGGGGAGCAGTTCTTC. Translated: CAITEREGPGEQFF.

The chain couples TRBV7-9 to TRBJ1-1, with 7 positions matching TRBD1. Germline CDR1 SEHNR, CDR2 FQNEAQ (reference sequence). The J segment lost 0 bases and the V segment lost 2 bases, leaving 3 bases of the junction unmatched. This CDR3 is built from 15 residues. The CDR3 coding sequence is TGTGCCAGCAGCTTACAGGGGGACATGAACACTGAAGCTTTCTTT. Translation: CASSLQGDMNTEAFF.

CDR3 loop: CAWIRGETGVTYNSPLHF. Written as DNA, the CDR3 is TGTGCCTGGATTAGGGGAGAGACAGGGGTGACCTATAATTCACCCCTCCACTTT. The V and J genes are TRBV30 and TRBJ1-6; 8 nucleotides agree with TRBD1. This CDR3 contains 18 residues. Germline assignment: CDR1 GTSNPN and CDR2 SVGIG (reference sequence). Germline trimming cut 4 bases from V and 2 bases from J; bases unmatched to any gene: 13.

This chain connects TRBV11-2 to TRBJ2-1; no definite D call. Per the germline V gene, CDR1 is SGHAT and CDR2 is FQNNGV. The length of the CDR3 is 14 residues. V lost 3 bases to trimming and J lost 3 bases, with 9 bases between them. CDR3: CASSLTQLYNEQFF. The CDR3 coding sequence is TGTGCCAGCAGCTTGACGCAGCTCTACAATGAGCAGTTCTTC. Filled out from reference TRBV11-2 and TRBJ2-1, the complete variable domain reads EAGVAQSPRYKIIEKRQSVAFWCNPISGHATLYWYQQILGQGPKLLIQFQNNGVVDDSQLPKDRFSAERLKGVDSTLKIQPAKLEDSAVYLCASSLTQLYNEQFFGPGTRLTVL.